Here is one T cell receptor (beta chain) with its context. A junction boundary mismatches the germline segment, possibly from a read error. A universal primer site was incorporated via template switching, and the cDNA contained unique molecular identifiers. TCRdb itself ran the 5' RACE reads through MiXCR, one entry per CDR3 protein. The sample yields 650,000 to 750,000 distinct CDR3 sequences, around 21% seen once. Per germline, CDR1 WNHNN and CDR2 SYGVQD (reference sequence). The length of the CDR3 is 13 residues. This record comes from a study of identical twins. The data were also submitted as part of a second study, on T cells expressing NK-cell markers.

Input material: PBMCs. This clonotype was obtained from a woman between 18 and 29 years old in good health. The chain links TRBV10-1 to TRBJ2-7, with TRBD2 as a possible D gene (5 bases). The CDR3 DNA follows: TGCGCCAGCAGTGAGAATCTGGGAGACGAGCTGTACTTC. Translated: CASSENLGDELYF.